This TCR beta chain is drawn from a study of regulatory T cells in long-lasting Graves disease. Whole-study results and caveats: The sample size was small, and this may have reduced accuracy.

This clonotype was picked up many times. What it binds is unknown. Library construction for TCR beta used iRepertoire HTBI primers and Arm-PCR of CDR3 regions. A single record per CDR3 protein comes from TCRdb applying MiXCR to the multiplex PCR reads. The sample has roughly 430,000 distinct CDR3 sequences; around 17% are singletons. CDR1 and CDR2 from the germline V gene are MNHEY and SVGEGT. CDR3 length: 17 residues. The V end lost 5 bases, the J end lost 6 bases, and 20 bases lay between the germline ends. The time point here: newly diagnosed GD, antithyroid drugs for less than 3 months. PBMCs provided the RNA from which the TCR library was made. These data were also filed under a second study, of T cells in Graves' hyperthyroidism and ophthalmopathy. That study adds: In validation, the model predicted ophthalmopathy. These predictions came a median about 6.5 months before onset.

The sequence came from a woman younger than 45 with Graves disease. V and J are TRBV6-2 or TRBV6-3 and TRBJ1-6; D is ambiguous. The sequencing here drew on peripheral blood mononuclear cells (PBMCs), taken at new diagnosis, from a patient treated with antithyroid drugs. The CDR3 region is CASSEDGFIRINSPLHF. Here the CDR3 DNA reads TGTGCCAGCAGTGAAGACGGGTTTATCAGGATTAATTCACCCCTCCACTTT.